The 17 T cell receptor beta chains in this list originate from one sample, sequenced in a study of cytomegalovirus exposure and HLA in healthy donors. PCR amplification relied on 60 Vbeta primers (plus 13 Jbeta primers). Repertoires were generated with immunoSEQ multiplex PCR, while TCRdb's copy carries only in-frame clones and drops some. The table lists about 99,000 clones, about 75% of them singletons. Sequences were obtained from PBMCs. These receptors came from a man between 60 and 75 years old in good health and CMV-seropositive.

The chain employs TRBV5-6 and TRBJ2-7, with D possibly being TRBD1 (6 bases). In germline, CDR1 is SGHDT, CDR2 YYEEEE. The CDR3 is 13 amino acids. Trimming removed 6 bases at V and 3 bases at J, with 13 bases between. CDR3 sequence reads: CASNLQGGYEQYF. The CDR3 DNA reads TGTGCCAGCAACTTACAAGGGGGCTACGAGCAGTACTTC.

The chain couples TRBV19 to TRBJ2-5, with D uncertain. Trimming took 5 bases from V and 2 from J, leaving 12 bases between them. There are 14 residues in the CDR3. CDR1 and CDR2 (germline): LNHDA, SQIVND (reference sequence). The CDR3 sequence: CASSSRVMQETQYF. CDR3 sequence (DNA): TGTGCCAGTAGTTCCCGAGTGATGCAAGAGACCCAGTACTTC. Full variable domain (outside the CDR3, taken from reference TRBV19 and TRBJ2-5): DGGITQSPKYLFRKEGQNVTLSCEQNLNHDAMYWYRQDPGQGLRLIYYSQIVNDFQKGDIAEGYSVSREKKESFPLTVTSAQKNPTAFYLCASSSRVMQETQYFGPGTRLLVL.

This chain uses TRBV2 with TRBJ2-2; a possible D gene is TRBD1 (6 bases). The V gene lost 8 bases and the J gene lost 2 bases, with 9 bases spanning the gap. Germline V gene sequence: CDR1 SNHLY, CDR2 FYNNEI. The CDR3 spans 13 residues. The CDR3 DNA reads TGTGCCAGCCGGGACACCAACACCGGGGAGCTGTTTTTT. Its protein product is CASRDTNTGELFF. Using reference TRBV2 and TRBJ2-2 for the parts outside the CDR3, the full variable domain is EPEVTQTPSHQVTQMGQEVILRCVPISNHLYFYWYRQILGQKVEFLVSFYNNEISEKSEIFDDQFSVERPDGSNFTLKIRSTKLEDSAMYFCASRDTNTGELFFGEGSRLTVL.

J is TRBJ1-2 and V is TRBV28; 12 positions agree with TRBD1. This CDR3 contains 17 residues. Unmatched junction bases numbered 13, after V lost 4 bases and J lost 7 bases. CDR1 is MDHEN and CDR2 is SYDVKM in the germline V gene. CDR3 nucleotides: TGTGCCAGCAGTTCTGGGACAGGGGGCGCAGGGGTCTTTGGCTACACCTTC. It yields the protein CASSSGTGGAGVFGYTF.

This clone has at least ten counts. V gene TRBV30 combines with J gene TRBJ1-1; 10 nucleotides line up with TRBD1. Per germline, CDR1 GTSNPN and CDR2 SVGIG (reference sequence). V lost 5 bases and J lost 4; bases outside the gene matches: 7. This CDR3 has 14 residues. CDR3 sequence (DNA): TGTGCCTGGCTTGCCGGGACAGGGGCCACTGAAGCTTTCTTT. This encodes CAWLAGTGATEAFF.

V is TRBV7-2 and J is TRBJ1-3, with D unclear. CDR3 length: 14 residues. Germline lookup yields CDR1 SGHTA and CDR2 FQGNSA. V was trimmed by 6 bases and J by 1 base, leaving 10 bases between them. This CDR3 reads CASRQTQSGNTIYF. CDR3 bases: TGTGCCAGCAGACAGACACAGTCTGGAAACACCATATATTTT. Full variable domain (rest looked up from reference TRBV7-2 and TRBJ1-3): GAGVSQSPSNKVTEKGKDVELRCDPISGHTALYWYRQSLGQGLEFLIYFQGNSAPDKSGLPSDRFSAERTGGSVSTLTIQRTQQEDSAVYLCASRQTQSGNTIYFGEGSWLTVV.

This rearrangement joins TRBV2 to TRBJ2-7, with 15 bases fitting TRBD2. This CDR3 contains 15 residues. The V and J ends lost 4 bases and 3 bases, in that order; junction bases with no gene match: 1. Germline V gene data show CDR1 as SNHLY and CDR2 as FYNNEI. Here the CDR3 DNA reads TGTGCCAGCAGTGGGACTAGCGGGGGGGTCTACGAGCAGTACTTC. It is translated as CASSGTSGGVYEQYF.

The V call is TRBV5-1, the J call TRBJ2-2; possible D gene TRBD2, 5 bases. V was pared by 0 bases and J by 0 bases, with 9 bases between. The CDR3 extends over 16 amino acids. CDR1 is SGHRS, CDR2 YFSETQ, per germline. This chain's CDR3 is CASSLAGYANTGELFF. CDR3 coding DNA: TGCGCCAGCAGCTTGGCGGGGTATGCGAACACCGGGGAGCTGTTTTTT.

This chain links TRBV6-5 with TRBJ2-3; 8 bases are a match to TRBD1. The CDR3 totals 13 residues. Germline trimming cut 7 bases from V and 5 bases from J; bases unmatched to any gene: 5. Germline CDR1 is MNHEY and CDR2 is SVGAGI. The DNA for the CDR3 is TGTGCCAGCACTTTTACAGGGGGAGATACGCAGTATTTT. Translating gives CASTFTGGDTQYF.

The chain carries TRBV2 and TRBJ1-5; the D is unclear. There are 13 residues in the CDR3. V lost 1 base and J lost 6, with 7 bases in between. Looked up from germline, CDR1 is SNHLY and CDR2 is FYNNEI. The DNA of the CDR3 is TGTGCCAGCAGTGAAGGTATTTCTCAGCCCCAGCATTTT. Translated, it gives CASSEGISQPQHF. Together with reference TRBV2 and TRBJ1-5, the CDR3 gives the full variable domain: EPEVTQTPSHQVTQMGQEVILRCVPISNHLYFYWYRQILGQKVEFLVSFYNNEISEKSEIFDDQFSVERPDGSNFTLKIRSTKLEDSAMYFCASSEGISQPQHFGDGTRLSIL.

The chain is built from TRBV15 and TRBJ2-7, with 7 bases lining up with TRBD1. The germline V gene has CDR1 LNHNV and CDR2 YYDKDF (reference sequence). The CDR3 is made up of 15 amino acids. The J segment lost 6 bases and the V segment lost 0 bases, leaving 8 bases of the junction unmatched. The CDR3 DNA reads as TGTGCCACCAGCAGAGATCCGTACACAGGGGTCGAGCAGTACTTC. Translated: CATSRDPYTGVEQYF.

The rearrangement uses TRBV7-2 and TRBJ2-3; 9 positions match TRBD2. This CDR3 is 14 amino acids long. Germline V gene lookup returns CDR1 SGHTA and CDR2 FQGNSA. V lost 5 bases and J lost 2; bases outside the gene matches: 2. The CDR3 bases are TGTGCCAGCAGCGCTAGCGGGGCCACAGATACGCAGTATTTT. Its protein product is CASSASGATDTQYF.

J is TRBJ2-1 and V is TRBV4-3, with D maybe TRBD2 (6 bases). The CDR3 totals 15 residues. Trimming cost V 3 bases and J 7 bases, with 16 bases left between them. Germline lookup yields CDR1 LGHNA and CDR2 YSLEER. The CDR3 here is CASSQPTWGRNEQFF. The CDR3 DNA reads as TGCGCCAGCAGCCAGCCGACTTGGGGGAGGAATGAGCAGTTCTTC.

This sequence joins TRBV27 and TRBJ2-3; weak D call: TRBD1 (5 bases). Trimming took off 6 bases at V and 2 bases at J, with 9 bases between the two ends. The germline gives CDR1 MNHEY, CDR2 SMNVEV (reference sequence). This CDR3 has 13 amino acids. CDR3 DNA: TGTGCCAGCAGGACAGATTTCACAGATACGCAGTATTTT. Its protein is CASRTDFTDTQYF.

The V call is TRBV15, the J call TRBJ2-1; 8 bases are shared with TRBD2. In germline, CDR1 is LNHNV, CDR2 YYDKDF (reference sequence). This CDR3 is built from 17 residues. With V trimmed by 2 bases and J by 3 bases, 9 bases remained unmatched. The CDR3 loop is CATSRSRILADYNEQFF. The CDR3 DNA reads TGTGCCACCAGCAGATCACGAATACTAGCGGACTACAATGAGCAGTTCTTC.

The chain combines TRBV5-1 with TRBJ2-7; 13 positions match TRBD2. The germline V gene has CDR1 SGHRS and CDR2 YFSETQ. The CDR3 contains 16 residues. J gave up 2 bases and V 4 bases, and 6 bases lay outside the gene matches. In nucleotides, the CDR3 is TGCGCCAGCAGCAGAATAACTAGCGGGGGGGCCTACGAGCAGTACTTC. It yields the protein CASSRITSGGAYEQYF.

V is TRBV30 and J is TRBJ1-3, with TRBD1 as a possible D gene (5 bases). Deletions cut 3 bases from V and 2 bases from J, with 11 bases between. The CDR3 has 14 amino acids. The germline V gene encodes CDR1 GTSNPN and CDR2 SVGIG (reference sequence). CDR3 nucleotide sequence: TGTGCCTGGAGACGTGACAGCGCTGGAAACACCATATATTTT. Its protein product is CAWRRDSAGNTIYF. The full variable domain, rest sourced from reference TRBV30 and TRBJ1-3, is SQTIHQWPATLVQPVGSPLSLECTVEGTSNPNLYWYRQAAGRGLQLLFYSVGIGQISSEVPQNLSASRPQDRQFILSSKKLLLSDSGFYLCAWRRDSAGNTIYFGEGSWLTVV.